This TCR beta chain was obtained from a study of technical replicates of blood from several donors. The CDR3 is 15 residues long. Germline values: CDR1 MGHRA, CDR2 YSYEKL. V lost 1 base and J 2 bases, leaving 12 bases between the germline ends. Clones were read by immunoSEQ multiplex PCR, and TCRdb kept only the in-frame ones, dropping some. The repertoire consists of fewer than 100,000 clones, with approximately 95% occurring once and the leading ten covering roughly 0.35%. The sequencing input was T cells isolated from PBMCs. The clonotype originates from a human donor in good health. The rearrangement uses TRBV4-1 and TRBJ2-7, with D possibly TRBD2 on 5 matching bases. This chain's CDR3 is CASSQAERNTYEQYF. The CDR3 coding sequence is TGCGCCAGCAGCCAAGCAGAGCGGAATACCTACGAGCAGTACTTC.